A selection of T cell receptor beta chains follows, all from one sample in a study of CD8+ T cells in alopecia areata. The table came from immunoSEQ multiplex PCR; TCRdb's copy has only in-frame clones and leaves some out. Of 200,000 to 250,000 clones listed, under 70% are singletons. Sequences were derived from CD4+ T cells sorted from blood, sampled at week 4, from a patient treated with tofacitinib. Every receptor here comes from a human donor with alopecia areata. The CDR3 runs from the conserved cysteine through the conserved F or W. D genes are given only for firm matches. Clone size, where shown, is once, few, many, or a class for clones that have expanded.

V,size,D,J,DNA,CDR3
TRBV5-1,-,TRBD1,TRBJ2-7,TGCGCCAGCAGCTTGGAGGGACAGGGATCCTACGAGCAGTACTTC,CASSLEGQGSYEQYF
TRBV7-9,-,-,TRBJ1-5,TGTGCCAGCAGCTTAGTTCACGAGCCCCAGCATTTT,CASSLVHEPQHF
TRBV7-2,-,TRBD2,TRBJ2-5,TGTGCCAGCACGCCTGCGGGGGGGCAAGAGACCCAGTACTTC,CASTPAGGQETQYF
TRBV7-2,few,TRBD2,TRBJ2-5,TGTGCCAGCAGGGTAGCGGGGGAAGAGACCCAGTACTTC,CASRVAGEETQYF
TRBV19,-,TRBD1,TRBJ2-5,TGTGCCAGTAGCGACGGGACAGCAGGCAAAGAGACCCAGTACTTC,CASSDGTAGKETQYF
TRBV2,-,-,TRBJ1-6,TGTGCCAGCAGTGAAGAAGGGGCTAGGTCACCCCTCCACTTT,CASSEEGARSPLHF
TRBV27,-,-,TRBJ1-3,TGTGCCAGCGGTCCGACAGTAACTGGAAACACCATATATTTT,CASGPTVTGNTIYF
TRBV29-1,once,TRBD1,TRBJ2-1,TGCAGCGCCGGGACAGGGACCCTCTCCTACAATGAGCAGTTCTTC,CSAGTGTLSYNEQFF
TRBV7-6,few,TRBD1,TRBJ1-5,TGTGCCAGCAGCCCGCCGACGGGGGACAGGGCGGGGCATTTT,CASSPPTGDRAGHF
TRBV30,-,-,TRBJ2-3,TGTGCCTGGAGTCGAGGGAACACAGATACGCAGTATTTT,CAWSRGNTDTQYF
TRBV6-5,-,-,TRBJ2-7,TGTGCCAGCAGTGTTCTCGACGAGCAGTACTTC,CASSVLDEQYF
TRBV30,-,-,TRBJ1-1,TGTGCCTGGAGTCTCCGGACGGGTGAAGCTTTCTTT,CAWSLRTGEAFF
TRBV15,-,-,TRBJ1-5,TGTGCCACCAGCAGAGCTGATCAGCCCCAGCATTTT,CATSRADQPQHF
TRBV30,-,TRBD1,TRBJ2-7,TGTGCCTGGAAGGGAACACAGGGGCTACCCTACGAGCAGTACTTC,CAWKGTQGLPYEQYF
TRBV13,-,TRBD1,TRBJ1-2,TGTGCCAGCAGCTCCAAGGGACAGTTCCAGCCAAATGGCTACACCTTC,CASSSKGQFQPNGYTF
TRBV7-2,-,TRBD2,TRBJ2-3,TGTGCCAGCAGCCCAGCGGGGAGGGGAGCGACAGATACGCAGTATTTT,CASSPAGRGATDTQYF
TRBV14,-,-,TRBJ1-2,TGTGCCAGCAGCCCTTATGAGGGGAGTGGCTACACCTTC,CASSPYEGSGYTF
TRBV29-1,-,-,TRBJ1-2,TGCAGCGTTGGTTCAGGGGTTCAAAGCTACACCTTC,CSVGSGVQSYTF
TRBV7-9,once,-,TRBJ2-6,TGTGCCAGCAGCTTGCCCGGGGCCAACGTCCTGACTTTC,CASSLPGANVLTF
TRBV7-2,-,-,TRBJ1-6,TGTGCCAGCAGCTCGGTGACAGGAGGGAATTCACCCCTCCACTTT,CASSSVTGGNSPLHF
TRBV6-5,-,-,TRBJ2-6,TGTGCCGCACGGCTCTCTGGGGCCAACGTCCTGACTTTC,CAARLSGANVLTF
TRBV7-8,few,-,TRBJ2-7,TGTGCCAGCAGCTCTGGGCGCGAGCAGTACTTC,CASSSGREQYF
TRBV7-2,-,-,TRBJ2-5,TGTGCCAGCAGCTTCACTTCAGAGACCCAGTACTTC,CASSFTSETQYF
TRBV2,-,TRBD1,TRBJ2-5,TGTGCCAGTCCGAACCGACAGGGGGCACAAGAGACCCAGTACTTC,CASPNRQGAQETQYF
TRBV21-1,-,-,TRBJ2-5,TGTGCCAGCAGCAAAGGGGCAGCTACCCAAGAGACCCAGTACTTC,CASSKGAATQETQYF
TRBV15,few,TRBD2,TRBJ2-1,TGTGCCACCAGCGAGGGACTAGCATCCACCAATGAGCAGTTCTTC,CATSEGLASTNEQFF
TRBV5-4,few,TRBD2,TRBJ2-7,TGTGCCAGCACTCGATACTGGACTAGCGGGGGGACCGAGCAGTACTTC,CASTRYWTSGGTEQYF
TRBV6-5,once,TRBD1,TRBJ1-3,TGTGCCAGCAGAGGACAGGGGGCGAGCGGAAACACCATATATTTT,CASRGQGASGNTIYF
TRBV19,-,-,TRBJ1-6,TGTGCCAGTAGTATTACAGAGGCCTATAATTCACCCCTCCACTTT,CASSITEAYNSPLHF